The T cell receptor beta chain under discussion was sequenced for a study of post-analysis software for immune sequencing data. Study context: The disease courses spanned relapsing-remitting, secondary progressive and progressive-relapsing forms of multiple sclerosis. Findings of the study overall: Compared with controls, patients showed significantly lower normalized Chao1 diversity. Those samples that were prepared in the same batch co-clustered strongly by F measure.

Every TCR beta cDNA library bore unique molecular identifiers. TCRdb analysed the PCR reads with MiXCR anew, one entry per CDR3 protein. The table records about half a million distinct CDR3 sequences, approximately 31% of them present only once. This clonotype was seen a handful of times. Its antigen is not known. This TCR was sampled from a girl younger than 18 with multiple sclerosis. Sequenced: blood.

CDR3 DNA: TGTGCCAGCAGTTGGGACCCCTTGGGAGGCTCCTATGGCTACACCTTC. This codes for CASSWDPLGGSYGYTF. The chain recombines TRBV6-5 with TRBJ1-2, with a possible D match to TRBD1 (5 bases). V dropped 4 bases and J dropped 4 bases, with 19 bases sitting between them. The germline V gene encodes CDR1 MNHEY and CDR2 SVGAGI. This CDR3 is built from 16 residues.